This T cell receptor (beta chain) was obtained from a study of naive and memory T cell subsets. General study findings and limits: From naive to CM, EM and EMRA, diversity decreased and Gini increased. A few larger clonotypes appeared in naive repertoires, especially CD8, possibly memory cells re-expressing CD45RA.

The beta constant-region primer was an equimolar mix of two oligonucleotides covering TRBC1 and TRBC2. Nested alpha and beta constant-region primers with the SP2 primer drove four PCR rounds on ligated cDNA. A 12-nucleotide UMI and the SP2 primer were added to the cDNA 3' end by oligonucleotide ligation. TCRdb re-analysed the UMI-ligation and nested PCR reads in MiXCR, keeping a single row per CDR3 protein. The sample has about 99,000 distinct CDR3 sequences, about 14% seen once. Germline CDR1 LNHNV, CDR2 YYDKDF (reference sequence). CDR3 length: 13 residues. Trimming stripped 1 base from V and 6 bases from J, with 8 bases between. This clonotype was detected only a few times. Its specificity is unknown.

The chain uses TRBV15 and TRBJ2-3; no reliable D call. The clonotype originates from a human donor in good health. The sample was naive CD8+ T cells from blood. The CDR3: CATSRGTADTQYF. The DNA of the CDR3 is TGTGCCACCAGCAGAGGTACAGCGGATACGCAGTATTTT.